These T cell receptor beta chains were read from a single sample in a study of blood T cell repertoires in COVID-19. The data were produced by immunoSEQ multiplex PCR, yet TCRdb's version contains in-frame clones alone and is incomplete. The table shows a few hundred thousand clones, with about 88% occurring only once. Source material: PBMCs or T cells enriched from blood (not recorded which). The receptors here all came from a woman aged 25-40 years who had recovered from COVID-19. Each CDR3 is given with its conserved first and last residue. The order of the fields is J gene, V gene, D gene, clone size, CDR3 DNA, CDR3 protein. D genes are given only for firm matches. Some rows mark clone size as missing; the rest say once, few, many or name a class of expanded clone.

>TRBJ2-5|TRBV15|TRBD2|.
TGTGCCACCACCGAGTGGGGACTAGCGGGAGAGACCCAGTACTTC
CATTEWGLAGETQYF
>TRBJ2-1|TRBV2|TRBD1|.
TGTGCCAGCATCCGGGACAGGGAAGTGACTGAGCAGTTCTTC
CASIRDREVTEQFF
>TRBJ1-1|TRBV27|.|once
TGTGCCAGCAGTTTAGTCAGGAACACTGAAGCTTTCTTT
CASSLVRNTEAFF
>TRBJ2-1|TRBV29-1|.|.
TGCAGCGTTGAGGGCAGGGGCTCCTACAATGAGCAGTTCTTC
CSVEGRGSYNEQFF
>TRBJ1-4|TRBV28|.|.
TGTGCCAGCACAGTTTCAACTAATGAAAAACTGTTTTTT
CASTVSTNEKLFF
>TRBJ2-7|TRBV5-1|.|.
TGCGCCAGCAGCCCAGACCCGGGAAGAACCTACGAGCAGTACTTC
CASSPDPGRTYEQYF
>TRBJ2-5|TRBV5-4|TRBD1|.
TGTGCCAGCAGCTCCGGGACAGAAGAGACCCAGTACTTC
CASSSGTEETQYF
>TRBJ2-1|TRBV15|TRBD1|.
TGTGCCACCAGCAGAGGGGACAGGGAAGACTACAATGAGCAGTTCTTC
CATSRGDREDYNEQFF
>TRBJ1-2|TRBV4-2|.|.
TGTGCCAGCAGCCAAGATCTGGACGGAGGCTATGGCTACACCTTC
CASSQDLDGGYGYTF
>TRBJ2-7|TRBV11-2|TRBD1|.
TGTGCCAGCAGCGCTACGGGACAGGGGGCGTTTGAGCAGTACTTC
CASSATGQGAFEQYF
>TRBJ1-1|TRBV6-6|.|.
TGTGCCAGCAGAAAGGACACAGAACACCACCATTCGGGAGCTTTCTTT
CASRKDTEHHHSGAFF
>TRBJ1-1|TRBV6-4|.|.
TGTGCCAGATTAGGGGGATACACTGAAGCTTTCTTT
CARLGGYTEAFF
>TRBJ2-7|TRBV5-1|.|.
TGCGCCAGCAGCTCCGAGGGGGGGGAGTCCTACGAGCAGTACTTC
CASSSEGGESYEQYF
>TRBJ1-1|TRBV30|TRBD1|.
TGTGCCTGGAGTGTACGACAGGGGAACACTGAAGCTTTCTTT
CAWSVRQGNTEAFF
>TRBJ1-1|TRBV14|TRBD1|.
TGTGCCAGCAGCCTAGGGCTCAGGGGGACTGAAGCTTTCTTT
CASSLGLRGTEAFF
>TRBJ1-2|TRBV28|TRBD1|once
TGTGCCAGCAGCCCGGACAGGGACTATGGCTACACCTTC
CASSPDRDYGYTF
>TRBJ2-5|TRBV4-1|.|.
TGCGCCAGCAGCCTCTCCGGATGGGGCAAAGAGACCCAGTACTTC
CASSLSGWGKETQYF
>TRBJ2-1|TRBV7-9|TRBD2|.
TGTGCCAGCAGCTTAAGTCGACTAGCGGGGTATGAGCAGTTCTTC
CASSLSRLAGYEQFF
>TRBJ1-6|TRBV6-6|TRBD1|.
TGTGCCAGCAGTCCAACTCCTGGGACAGGGTTCAATTCACCCCTCCACTTT
CASSPTPGTGFNSPLHF
>TRBJ2-7|TRBV14|.|.
TGTGCCAGCAGCCCTAGGGGGGGAATCTACGAGCAGTACTTC
CASSPRGGIYEQYF
>TRBJ1-1|TRBV5-5|.|few
TGTGCCAGCAGCTCAGCAGGGATGTGGACTGAAGCTTTCTTT
CASSSAGMWTEAFF
>TRBJ2-2|TRBV6-6|TRBD2|.
TGTGCCAGCGGCAACAGCGGGGATTACACCGGGGAGCTGTTTTTT
CASGNSGDYTGELFF
>TRBJ2-2|TRBV7-7|TRBD2|.
TGTGCTAGCAGCTCCCGGGTAGCGGGAGTTCCCGGGGAGCTGTTTTTT
CASSSRVAGVPGELFF
>TRBJ1-2|TRBV4-1|.|many
TGCGCCAGCAGCCAGCCTGTATCGGGGGGCAACTATGGCTACACCTTC
CASSQPVSGGNYGYTF
>TRBJ1-6|TRBV11-2|.|.
TGTGCCAGCAAAGGGGCGAGACGGACAAATTCACCCCTCCACTTT
CASKGARRTNSPLHF
>TRBJ2-3|TRBV5-4|TRBD1|few
TGTGCCAGCAGCCCGGGGACAGACACAGATACGCAGTATTTT
CASSPGTDTDTQYF
>TRBJ2-7|TRBV27|TRBD1|.
TGTGCCAGCAGCTACGCGGGACAGGGTTCCTACGAGCAGTACTTC
CASSYAGQGSYEQYF
>TRBJ1-2|TRBV30|TRBD1|.
TGTGCCTGGCAAAGACAGGGCGCTAACTATGGCTACACCTTC
CAWQRQGANYGYTF
>TRBJ2-1|TRBV28|.|.
TGTGCCAGCAGTCTAACAGGTTTCTCCTACAATGAGCAGTTCTTC
CASSLTGFSYNEQFF
>TRBJ1-3|TRBV2|TRBD1|.
TGTGCCAGCAGTGGCCGAGGACAGGGTGGAAACACCATATATTTT
CASSGRGQGGNTIYF
>TRBJ1-1|TRBV7-9|.|.
TGTGCCAGCAGCTTCGCGGGGAAGGACACTGAAGCTTTCTTT
CASSFAGKDTEAFF
>TRBJ1-2|TRBV5-5|.|.
TGTGCCAGCAACCCCTCGGTGGGGGGTTATGGCTACACCTTC
CASNPSVGGYGYTF
>TRBJ2-1|TRBV27|TRBD2|.
TGTGCCAGCAGTGCCCTAGCGGGAGCAGTTGGAAATGAGCAGTTCTTC
CASSALAGAVGNEQFF
>TRBJ2-7|TRBV2|TRBD1|.
TGTGCCAGCGCCGGGGGACAGGGATACTACGAGCAGTACTTC
CASAGGQGYYEQYF
>TRBJ1-4|TRBV6-5|TRBD1|.
TGTGCCAGCAGTTACGAACAGGGGGCCTGGGAAAAACTGTTTTTT
CASSYEQGAWEKLFF
>TRBJ1-1|TRBV9|.|.
TGTGCCAGCAGCGTAGTAACAGCGAACACTGAAGCTTTCTTT
CASSVVTANTEAFF
>TRBJ1-1|TRBV5-5|TRBD1|.
TGTGCCAGCAGCTTCGACGACAGGGTGGGGACTGAAGCTTTCTTT
CASSFDDRVGTEAFF
>TRBJ1-1|TRBV4-1|.|once
TGCGCCAGCAGCCAGGGCATCAAACATGGAAACACTGAAGCTTTCTTT
CASSQGIKHGNTEAFF
>TRBJ1-2|TRBV3-1/TRBV3-2|.|.
TGTGCCAGCAGCCAAGATACGTCGGGATACGGCTACACCTTC
CASSQDTSGYGYTF
>TRBJ2-3|TRBV19|TRBD1|.
TGTGCCAGTAGTCAGCAGGGGGCAGATACGCAGTATTTT
CASSQQGADTQYF
>TRBJ1-2|TRBV11-1|.|.
TGTGCCAGCAGCTTTTCTGGCAGGGATGGCTACACCTTC
CASSFSGRDGYTF
>TRBJ1-4|TRBV2|TRBD1|.
TGTGCCAGCAGTGATTGGACAGGGAAGGGTCTAGTGTTTTTT
CASSDWTGKGLVFF
>TRBJ1-2|TRBV10-3|.|once
TGTGCCATCAGTGAGCCTCTGTATGGCTACACCTTC
CAISEPLYGYTF
>TRBJ2-6|TRBV18|TRBD1|.
TGTGCCAGCTCACCATTCGAATCCGGGACAGGGGGCTCTGGGGCCAACGTCCTGACTTTC
CASSPFESGTGGSGANVLTF
>TRBJ2-3|TRBV29-1|TRBD1|.
TGCAGCGTTGAGGGCGGACAGGGGATCACAGATACGCAGTATTTT
CSVEGGQGITDTQYF
>TRBJ2-1|TRBV6-5|.|.
TGTGCCAGCAGTTATATGACGCAGGATGAGCAGTTCTTC
CASSYMTQDEQFF
>TRBJ2-2|TRBV5-1|.|.
TGCGCCAGCAGCCATCCCGACAATAGCGGGGAGCTGTTTTTT
CASSHPDNSGELFF
>TRBJ1-4|TRBV15|.|.
TGTGCCACCAGCGGAGGGGCAGGGCGTGAAAAACTGTTTTTT
CATSGGAGREKLFF
>TRBJ1-4|TRBV28|.|.
TGTGCCAGCAGTTCGGGGTTCGGCGAAAAACTGTTTTTT
CASSSGFGEKLFF
>TRBJ2-7|TRBV18|.|.
TGTGCCAGCTCACCAACTGGGGTTCGGGGGCAGTACTTC
CASSPTGVRGQYF
>TRBJ1-1|TRBV3-1/TRBV3-2|.|.
TGTGCCAGCAGGCCCCAGACAGCGGGAATGAACACTGAAGCTTTCTTT
CASRPQTAGMNTEAFF
>TRBJ2-7|TRBV29-1|.|.
TGCAGCGTTGAGCGGGGACCGTACGAGCAGTACTTC
CSVERGPYEQYF
>TRBJ2-2|TRBV5-1|TRBD1|.
TGCGCCAGCAGCTTGGCCGGACAGGGGAAAACGAACACCGGGGAGCTGTTTTTT
CASSLAGQGKTNTGELFF
>TRBJ1-5|TRBV7-8|TRBD1|once
TGTGCCAGCAGCTCGGGGAGACAGGGGGAAAGCAATCAGCCCCAGCATTTT
CASSSGRQGESNQPQHF